This TCR beta chain was recovered during a study of immune heterogeneity within non-small cell lung tumors. Findings and limits, study-wide: Each patient's tumor sites shared recurring identical dominant CDR3 beta clonotypes, and individual sites also carried their own high-frequency clones.

The TCR beta CDR3 region underwent multiplex PCR amplification with 32 V and 13 J primers. TCRdb re-called the multiplex PCR reads with MiXCR, one entry per CDR3 protein. The table has under 35,000 distinct CDR3 sequences, approximately 30% seen once. This clonotype was picked up many times. Its antigen remains unknown. The template consisted of bulk tumor genomic DNA, with 600 ng used per sample. Collection of several biopsies per primary tumor, spaced far apart, took place during surgery. The patients were newly diagnosed with non-small cell lung cancer, had not been treated, and had curative surgery. The receptor's source is a man aged 35 to 55 with non-small cell lung cancer. What was sequenced was lung tumor tissue.

The CDR3 bases are TGTGCCAGCAGCTCCCGTGAGGGAGGTGAGCAGTTCTTC. This codes for CASSSREGGEQFF. The chain uses TRBV12-3 or TRBV12-4 and TRBJ2-1, with a weak D call TRBD2 (6 bases). This CDR3 has 13 residues. The germline V and J ends were trimmed by 6 bases and 9 bases, with 15 bases remaining between them.